Described below is a single T cell receptor (beta chain) sequence and its context. The method was immunoSEQ multiplex PCR; TCRdb's version includes in-frame clones alone and lacks a portion of them. The profile shows 200,000 to 300,000 clones, roughly nine tenths of them singletons. The data belong to a study of blood T cell repertoires in COVID-19. The germline V and J ends were trimmed by 7 bases and 6 bases, with 15 bases remaining between them. This CDR3 region has 14 residues. Germline-derived CDR1 and CDR2 are LNHDA and SQIVND (reference sequence). The sequence was collected from a man between 60 and 75 years old who had recovered from COVID-19. The rearrangement joins TRBV19 to TRBJ2-2; TRBD1 might be the D (6 bases). The material sequenced was peripheral blood. CDR3 loop: CASKSRQVAGELFF. The CDR3 coding sequence is TGTGCCAGTAAGTCTCGACAGGTGGCCGGGGAGCTGTTTTTT.